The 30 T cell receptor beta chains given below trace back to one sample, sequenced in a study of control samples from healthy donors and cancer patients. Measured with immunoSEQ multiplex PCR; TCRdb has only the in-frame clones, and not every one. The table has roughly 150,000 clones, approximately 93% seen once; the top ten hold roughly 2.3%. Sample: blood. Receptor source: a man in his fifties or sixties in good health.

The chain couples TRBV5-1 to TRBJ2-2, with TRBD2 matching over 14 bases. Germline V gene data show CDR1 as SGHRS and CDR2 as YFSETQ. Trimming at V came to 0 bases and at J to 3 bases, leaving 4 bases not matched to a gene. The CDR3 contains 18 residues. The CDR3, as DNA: TGCGCCAGCAGCTTGGGACTAGCGGGAGGGCCTCACACCGGGGAGCTGTTTTTT. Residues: CASSLGLAGGPHTGELFF.

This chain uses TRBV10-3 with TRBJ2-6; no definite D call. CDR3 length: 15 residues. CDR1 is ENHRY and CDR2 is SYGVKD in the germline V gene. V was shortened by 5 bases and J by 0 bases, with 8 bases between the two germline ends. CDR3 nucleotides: TGTGCCATCAGTATAATCAACTCTGGGGCCAACGTCCTGACTTTC. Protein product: CAISIINSGANVLTF.

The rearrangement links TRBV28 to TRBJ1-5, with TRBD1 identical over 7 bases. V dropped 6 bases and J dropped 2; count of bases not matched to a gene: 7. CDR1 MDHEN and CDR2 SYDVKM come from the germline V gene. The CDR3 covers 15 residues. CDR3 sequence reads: CASSSGQVGNQPQHF. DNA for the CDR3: TGTGCCAGCAGCTCCGGACAGGTGGGCAATCAGCCCCAGCATTTT.

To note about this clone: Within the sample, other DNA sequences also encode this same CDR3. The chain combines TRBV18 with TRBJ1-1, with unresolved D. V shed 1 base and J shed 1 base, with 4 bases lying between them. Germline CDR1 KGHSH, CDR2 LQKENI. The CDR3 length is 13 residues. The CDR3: CASSPQKNTEAFF. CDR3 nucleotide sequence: TGTGCCAGCTCACCACAGAAGAACACTGAAGCTTTCTTT.

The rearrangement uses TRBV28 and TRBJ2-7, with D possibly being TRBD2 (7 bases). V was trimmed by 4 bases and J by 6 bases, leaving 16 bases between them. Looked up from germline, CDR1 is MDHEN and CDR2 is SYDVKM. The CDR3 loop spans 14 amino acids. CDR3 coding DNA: TGTGCCAGCAGTTCAGGGGCGGGAGCGGGCGAGCAGTACTTC. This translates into CASSSGAGAGEQYF. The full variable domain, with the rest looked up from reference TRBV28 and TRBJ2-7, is DVKVTQSSRYLVKRTGEKVFLECVQDMDHENMFWYRQDPGLGLRLIYFSYDVKMKEKGDIPEGYSVSREKKERFSLILESASTNQTSMYLCASSSGAGAGEQYFGPGTRLTVT.

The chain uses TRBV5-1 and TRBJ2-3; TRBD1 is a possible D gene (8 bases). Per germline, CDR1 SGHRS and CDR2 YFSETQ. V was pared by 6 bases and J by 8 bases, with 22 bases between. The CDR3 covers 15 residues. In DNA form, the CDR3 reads TGCGCCAGCACTCCGGGACAGGTGGGGAGGGGTACGCAGTATTTT. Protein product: CASTPGQVGRGTQYF. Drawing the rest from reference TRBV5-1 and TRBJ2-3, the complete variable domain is KAGVTQTPRYLIKTRGQQVTLSCSPISGHRSVSWYQQTPGQGLQFLFEYFSETQRNKGNFPGRFSGRQFSNSRSEMNVSTLELGDSALYLCASTPGQVGRGTQYFGPGTRLTVL.

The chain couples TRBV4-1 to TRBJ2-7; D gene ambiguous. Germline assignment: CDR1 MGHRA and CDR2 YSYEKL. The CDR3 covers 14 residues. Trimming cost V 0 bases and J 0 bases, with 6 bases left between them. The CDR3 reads CASSQDQSSYEQYF. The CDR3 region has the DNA TGCGCCAGCAGCCAAGATCAATCCTCCTACGAGCAGTACTTC.

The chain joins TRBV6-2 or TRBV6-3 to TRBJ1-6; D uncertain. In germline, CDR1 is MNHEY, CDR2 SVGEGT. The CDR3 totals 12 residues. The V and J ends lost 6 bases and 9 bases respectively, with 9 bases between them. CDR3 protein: CASSLPGSPLHF. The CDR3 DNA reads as TGTGCCAGCAGCCTGCCGGGTTCACCCCTCCACTTT.

The CDR3 spells CASSDTSYNSPLHF. Written as DNA, the CDR3 is TGTGCCAGCAGCGATACCTCCTATAATTCACCCCTCCACTTT. The chain recombines TRBV6-5 with TRBJ1-6; D call uncertain. The V end lost 6 bases, the J end lost 0 bases, and 6 bases lay between the germline ends. This CDR3 spans 14 amino acids. Looked up from germline, CDR1 is MNHEY and CDR2 is SVGAGI.

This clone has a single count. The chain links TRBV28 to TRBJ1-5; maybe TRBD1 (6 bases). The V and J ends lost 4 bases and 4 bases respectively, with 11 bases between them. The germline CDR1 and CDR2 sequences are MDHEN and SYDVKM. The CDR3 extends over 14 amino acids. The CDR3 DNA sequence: TGTGCCAGCAGTTCAGGGGCGGGGAATCAGCCCCAGCATTTT. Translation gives CASSSGAGNQPQHF. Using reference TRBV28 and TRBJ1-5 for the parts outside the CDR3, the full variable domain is DVKVTQSSRYLVKRTGEKVFLECVQDMDHENMFWYRQDPGLGLRLIYFSYDVKMKEKGDIPEGYSVSREKKERFSLILESASTNQTSMYLCASSSGAGNQPQHFGDGTRLSIL.

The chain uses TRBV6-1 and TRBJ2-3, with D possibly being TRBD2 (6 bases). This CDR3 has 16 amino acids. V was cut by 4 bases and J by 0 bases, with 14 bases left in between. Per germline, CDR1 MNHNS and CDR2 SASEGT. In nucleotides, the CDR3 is TGTGCCAGCAGTGTTCGAAGACTAGGTAGCACAGATACGCAGTATTTT. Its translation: CASSVRRLGSTDTQYF.

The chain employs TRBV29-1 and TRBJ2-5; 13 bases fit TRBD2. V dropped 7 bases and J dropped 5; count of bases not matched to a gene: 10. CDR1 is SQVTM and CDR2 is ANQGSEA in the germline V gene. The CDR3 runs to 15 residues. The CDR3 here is CSAEGLAGRWETQYF. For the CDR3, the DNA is TGCAGCGCTGAGGGACTAGCGGGGCGGTGGGAGACCCAGTACTTC. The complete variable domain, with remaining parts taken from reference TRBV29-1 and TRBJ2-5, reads SAVISQKPSRDICQRGTSLTIQCQVDSQVTMMFWYRQQPGQSLTLIATANQGSEATYESGFVIDKFPISRPNLTFSTLTVSNMSPEDSSIYLCSAEGLAGRWETQYFGPGTRLLVL.

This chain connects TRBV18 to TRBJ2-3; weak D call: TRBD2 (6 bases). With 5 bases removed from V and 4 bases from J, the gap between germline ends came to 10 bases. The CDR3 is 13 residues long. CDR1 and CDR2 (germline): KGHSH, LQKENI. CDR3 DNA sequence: TGTGCCAGCTCATGGGGACTCTCAGATACGCAGTATTTT. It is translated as CASSWGLSDTQYF.

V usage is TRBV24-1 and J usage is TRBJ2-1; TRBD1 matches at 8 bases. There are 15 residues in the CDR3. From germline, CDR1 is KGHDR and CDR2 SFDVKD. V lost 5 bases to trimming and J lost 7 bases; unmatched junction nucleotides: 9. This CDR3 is CATSGQGAFRNEQFF. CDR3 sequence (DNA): TGTGCCACCAGTGGCCAGGGGGCTTTCAGGAATGAGCAGTTCTTC.

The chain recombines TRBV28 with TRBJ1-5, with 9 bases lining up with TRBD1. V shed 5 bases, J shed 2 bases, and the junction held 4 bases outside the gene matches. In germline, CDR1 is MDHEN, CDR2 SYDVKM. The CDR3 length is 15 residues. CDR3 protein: CASSGQGMGNQPQHF. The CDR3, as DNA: TGTGCCAGCAGTGGACAGGGGATGGGCAATCAGCCCCAGCATTTT.

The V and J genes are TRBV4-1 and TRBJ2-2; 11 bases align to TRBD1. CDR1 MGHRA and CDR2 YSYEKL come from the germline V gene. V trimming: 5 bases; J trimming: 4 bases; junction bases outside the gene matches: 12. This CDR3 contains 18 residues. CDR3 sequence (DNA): TGCGCCAGCAGCTCCTCCGGGACAGGGGGAATGGGCACCGGGGAGCTGTTTTTT. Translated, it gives CASSSSGTGGMGTGELFF.

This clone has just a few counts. The CDR3: CASTGPPTYNEQFF. The CDR3 nucleotides are TGTGCCAGCACCGGCCCCCCAACCTACAATGAGCAGTTCTTC. The V call is TRBV6-6, the J call TRBJ2-1; D is unclear. V was shortened by 7 bases and J by 2 bases, with 12 bases between the two germline ends. The CDR3 spans 14 residues. Germline V gene data show CDR1 as MNHNY and CDR2 as SVGAGI (reference sequence).

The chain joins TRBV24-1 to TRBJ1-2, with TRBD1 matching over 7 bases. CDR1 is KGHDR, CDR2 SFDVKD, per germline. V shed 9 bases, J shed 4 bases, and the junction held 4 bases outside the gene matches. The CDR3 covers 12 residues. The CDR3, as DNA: TGTGCCACCGCGGACAGGTTCTATGGCTACACCTTC. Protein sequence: CATADRFYGYTF.

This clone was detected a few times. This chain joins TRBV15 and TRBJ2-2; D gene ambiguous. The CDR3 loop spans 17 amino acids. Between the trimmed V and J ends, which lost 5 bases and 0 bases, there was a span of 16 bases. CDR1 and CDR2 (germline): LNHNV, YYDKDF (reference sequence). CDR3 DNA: TGTGCCACCAGCCGAAAGAGGACGGCTTCGAACACCGGGGAGCTGTTTTTT. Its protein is CATSRKRTASNTGELFF. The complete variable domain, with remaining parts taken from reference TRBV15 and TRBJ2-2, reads DAMVIQNPRYQVTQFGKPVTLSCSQTLNHNVMYWYQQKSSQAPKLLFHYYDKDFNNEADTPDNFQSRRPNTSFCFLDIRSPGLGDTAMYLCATSRKRTASNTGELFFGEGSRLTVL.

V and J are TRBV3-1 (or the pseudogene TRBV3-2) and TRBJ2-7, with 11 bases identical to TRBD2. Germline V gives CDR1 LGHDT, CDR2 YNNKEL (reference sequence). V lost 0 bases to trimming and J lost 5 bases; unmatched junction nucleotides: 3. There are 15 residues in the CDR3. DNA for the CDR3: TGTGCCAGCAGCCAAGAGCTAGCGGGGGGTAACGAGCAGTACTTC. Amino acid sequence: CASSQELAGGNEQYF.

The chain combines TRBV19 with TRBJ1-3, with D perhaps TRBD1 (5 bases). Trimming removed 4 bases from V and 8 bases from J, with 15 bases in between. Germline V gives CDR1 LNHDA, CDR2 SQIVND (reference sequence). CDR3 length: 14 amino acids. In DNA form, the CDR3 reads TGTGCCAGTAGTACGGGACTGTTGGCGGACACCATATATTTT. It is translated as CASSTGLLADTIYF.

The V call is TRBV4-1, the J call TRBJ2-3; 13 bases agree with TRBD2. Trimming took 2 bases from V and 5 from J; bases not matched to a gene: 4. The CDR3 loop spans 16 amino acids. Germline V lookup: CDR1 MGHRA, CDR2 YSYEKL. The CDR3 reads CASSQPTSGRGDTQYF. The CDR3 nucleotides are TGCGCCAGCAGCCAACCTACTAGCGGGAGGGGAGATACGCAGTATTTT.

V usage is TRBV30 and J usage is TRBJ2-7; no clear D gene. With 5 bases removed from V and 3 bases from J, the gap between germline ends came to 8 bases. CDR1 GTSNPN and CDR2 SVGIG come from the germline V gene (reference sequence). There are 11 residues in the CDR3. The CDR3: CAWDANYEQYF. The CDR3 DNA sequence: TGTGCCTGGGACGCGAACTACGAGCAGTACTTC. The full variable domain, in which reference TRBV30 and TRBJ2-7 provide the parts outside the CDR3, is SQTIHQWPATLVQPVGSPLSLECTVEGTSNPNLYWYRQAAGRGLQLLFYSVGIGQISSEVPQNLSASRPQDRQFILSSKKLLLSDSGFYLCAWDANYEQYFGPGTRLTVT.

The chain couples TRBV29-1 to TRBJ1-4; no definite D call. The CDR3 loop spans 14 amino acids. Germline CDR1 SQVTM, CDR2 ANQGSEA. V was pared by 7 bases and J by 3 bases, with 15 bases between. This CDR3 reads CSAQTGSSNEKLFF. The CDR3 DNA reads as TGCAGCGCCCAGACCGGGAGCTCTAATGAAAAACTGTTTTTT.

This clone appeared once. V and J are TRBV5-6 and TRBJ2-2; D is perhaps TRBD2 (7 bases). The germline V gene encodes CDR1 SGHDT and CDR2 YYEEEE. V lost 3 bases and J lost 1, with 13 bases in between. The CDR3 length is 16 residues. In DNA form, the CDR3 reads TGTGCCAGCAGCTGGGGGCTAGCGGAGAACACCGGGGAGCTGTTTTTT. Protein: CASSWGLAENTGELFF.

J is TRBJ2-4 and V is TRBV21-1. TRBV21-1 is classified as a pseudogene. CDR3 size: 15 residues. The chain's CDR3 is CASSNGRLAKNIQYF. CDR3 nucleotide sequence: TGTGCCAGCAGCAACGGACGGCTAGCCAAAAACATTCAGTACTTC.

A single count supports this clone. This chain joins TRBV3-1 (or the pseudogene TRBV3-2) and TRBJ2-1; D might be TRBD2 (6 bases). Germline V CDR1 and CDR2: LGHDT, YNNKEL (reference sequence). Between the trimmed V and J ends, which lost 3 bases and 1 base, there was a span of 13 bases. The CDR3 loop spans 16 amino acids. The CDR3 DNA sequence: TGTGCCAGCAGCCAGCAGTTTGGGAGGTCCTACAATGAGCAGTTCTTC. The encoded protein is CASSQQFGRSYNEQFF.

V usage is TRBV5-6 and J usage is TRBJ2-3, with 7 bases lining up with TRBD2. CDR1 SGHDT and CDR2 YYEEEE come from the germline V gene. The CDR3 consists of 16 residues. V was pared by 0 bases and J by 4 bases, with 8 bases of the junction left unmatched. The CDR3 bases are TGTGCCAGCAGCTTGGCCGGCGGGAGAAGGGCAGATACGCAGTATTTT. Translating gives CASSLAGGRRADTQYF.

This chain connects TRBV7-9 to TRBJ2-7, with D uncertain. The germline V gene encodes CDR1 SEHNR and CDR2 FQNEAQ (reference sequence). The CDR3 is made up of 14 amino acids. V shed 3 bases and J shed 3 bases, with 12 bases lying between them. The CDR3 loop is CASSLVALDYEQYF. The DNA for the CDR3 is TGTGCCAGCAGCTTGGTGGCGCTAGACTACGAGCAGTACTTC.

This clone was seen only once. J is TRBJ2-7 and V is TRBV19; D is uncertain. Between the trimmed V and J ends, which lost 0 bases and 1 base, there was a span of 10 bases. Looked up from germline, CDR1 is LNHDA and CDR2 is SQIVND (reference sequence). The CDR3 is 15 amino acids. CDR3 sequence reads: CASSIDPRGSYEQYF. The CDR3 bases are TGTGCCAGTAGTATAGACCCTCGCGGATCCTACGAGCAGTACTTC.